These 3 T cell receptor beta chains were sequenced from one sample in a study of read filtering for tumor transcriptome and immune sequencing. From about 400 ng of RNA, a library with molecular barcoded alpha/delta and beta/gamma adaptors was made. Via MiXCR, TCRdb re-called the reads, giving one row per CDR3 protein. The sample has some 46,000 distinct CDR3 sequences, 20% seen once. Sample: a population of CD138-negative cells sorted from bone marrow. These receptors were taken from a donor at least 40 years old with multiple myeloma.

This clonotype showed up many times. The chain is built from TRBV20-1 and TRBJ2-4, with D perhaps being TRBD1 or TRBD2 (5 bases each). V was shortened by 1 base and J by 6 bases, with 13 bases between the two germline ends. The germline CDR1 and CDR2 sequences are DFQATT and SNEGSKA (reference sequence). The CDR3 runs to 14 residues. CDR3 DNA sequence: TGCAGTGCTAGAGCTGGGGAAGGGACAAACATTCAGTACTTC. It encodes CSARAGEGTNIQYF.

This clonotype has a handful of counts. Given a much more abundant clone one base away, this may be a read error. This chain links TRBV28 with TRBJ2-5; D is ambiguous. Germline V gene lookup returns CDR1 MDHEN and CDR2 SYDVKM. This CDR3 contains 15 residues. Here the CDR3 DNA reads TGTGCCGGCAGCCCTCCAGGTCTAGTCAAGGAGACCCAGTACTTC. It is translated as CAGSPPGLVKETQYF.

The chain has TRBV7-9 and TRBJ1-2; no clear D gene. Trimming pared 3 bases from V and 2 bases from J, leaving 7 bases between. The CDR3 sequence is 13 residues long. CDR1 is SEHNR, CDR2 FQNEAQ, per germline (reference sequence). CDR3 DNA: TGTGCCAGCAGCTTCCCCTCGAACTATGGCTACACCTTC. Translating it yields CASSFPSNYGYTF.